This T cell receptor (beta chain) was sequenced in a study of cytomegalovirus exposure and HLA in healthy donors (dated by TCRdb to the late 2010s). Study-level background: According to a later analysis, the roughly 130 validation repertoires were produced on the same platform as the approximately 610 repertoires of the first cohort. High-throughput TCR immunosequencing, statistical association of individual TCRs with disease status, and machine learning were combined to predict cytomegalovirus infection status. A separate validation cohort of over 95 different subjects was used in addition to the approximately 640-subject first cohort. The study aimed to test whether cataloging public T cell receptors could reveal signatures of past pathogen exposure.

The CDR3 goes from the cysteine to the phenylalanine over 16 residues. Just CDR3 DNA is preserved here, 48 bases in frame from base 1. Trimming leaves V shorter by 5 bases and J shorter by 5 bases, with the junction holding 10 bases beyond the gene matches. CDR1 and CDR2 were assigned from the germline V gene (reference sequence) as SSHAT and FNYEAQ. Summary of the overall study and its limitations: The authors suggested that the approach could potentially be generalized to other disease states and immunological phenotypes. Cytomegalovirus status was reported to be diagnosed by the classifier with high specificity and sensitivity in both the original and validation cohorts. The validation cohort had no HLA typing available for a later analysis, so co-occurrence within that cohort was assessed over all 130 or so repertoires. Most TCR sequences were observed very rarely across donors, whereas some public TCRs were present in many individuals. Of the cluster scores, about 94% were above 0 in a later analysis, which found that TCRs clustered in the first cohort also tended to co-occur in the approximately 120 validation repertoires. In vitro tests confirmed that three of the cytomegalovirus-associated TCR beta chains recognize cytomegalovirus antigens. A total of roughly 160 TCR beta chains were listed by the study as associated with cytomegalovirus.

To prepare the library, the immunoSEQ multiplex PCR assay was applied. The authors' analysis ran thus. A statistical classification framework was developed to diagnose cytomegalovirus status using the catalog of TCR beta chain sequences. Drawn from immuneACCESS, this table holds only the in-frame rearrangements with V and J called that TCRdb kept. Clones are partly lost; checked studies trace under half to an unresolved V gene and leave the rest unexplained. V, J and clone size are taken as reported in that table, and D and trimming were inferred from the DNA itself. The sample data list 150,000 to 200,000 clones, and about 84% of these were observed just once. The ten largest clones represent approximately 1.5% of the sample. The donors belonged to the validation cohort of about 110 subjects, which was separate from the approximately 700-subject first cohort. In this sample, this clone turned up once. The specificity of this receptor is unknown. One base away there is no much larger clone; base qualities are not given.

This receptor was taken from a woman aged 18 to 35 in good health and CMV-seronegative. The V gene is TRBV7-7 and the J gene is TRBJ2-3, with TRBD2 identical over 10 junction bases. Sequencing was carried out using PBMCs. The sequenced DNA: TGTGCCAGCAGCCCCCTAGCGATAGCGGGGGGAGATACGCAGTATTTT. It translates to CASSPLAIAGGDTQYF.